This T cell receptor beta chain is drawn from a study of post-analysis software for immune sequencing data. Study results and limitations: Compared with controls, patients had more of about 5 TRBV segments, including TRBV5-6, TRBV5-1 and TRBV20-1.

Libraries were made from TCR beta cDNA, and they carried unique molecular identifiers. Each CDR3 protein is one row after TCRdb ran MiXCR on the PCR reads. The data contain about 460,000 distinct CDR3 sequences, nearly 45% of them singletons. This clonotype was counted only a few times. The antigen is undetermined. Germline V gene lookup returns CDR1 DFQATT and CDR2 SNEGSKA (reference sequence). V shed 6 bases and J 5 bases; nucleotides not matched to a gene: 4. The length of the CDR3 is 12 residues. V usage is TRBV20-1 and J usage is TRBJ2-1; 7 nucleotides match TRBD2. The clonotype was recovered from a girl aged 5-17 years with multiple sclerosis. Sequencing was carried out using blood. The DNA of the CDR3 is TGCAGTGCCGAGCGGGGCCACAATGAGCAGTTCTTC. It is translated as CSAERGHNEQFF.